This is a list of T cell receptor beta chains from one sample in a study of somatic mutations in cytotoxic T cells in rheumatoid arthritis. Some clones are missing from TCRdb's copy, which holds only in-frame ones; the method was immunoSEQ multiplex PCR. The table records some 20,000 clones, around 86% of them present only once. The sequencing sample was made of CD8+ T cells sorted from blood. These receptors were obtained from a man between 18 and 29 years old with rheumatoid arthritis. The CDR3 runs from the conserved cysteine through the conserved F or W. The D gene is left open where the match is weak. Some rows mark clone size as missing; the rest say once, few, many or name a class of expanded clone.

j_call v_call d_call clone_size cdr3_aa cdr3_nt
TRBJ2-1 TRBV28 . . CASSLRFGGQLYNEQFF TGTGCCAGCAGTTTACGATTTGGGGGACAACTTTACAATGAGCAGTTCTTC
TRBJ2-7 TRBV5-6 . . CASSEVGVEQYF TGTGCCAGCAGCGAGGTGGGGGTCGAGCAGTACTTC
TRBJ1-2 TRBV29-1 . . CSVRDSYGYTF TGCAGCGTACGGGATTCCTATGGCTACACCTTC
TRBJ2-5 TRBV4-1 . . CASSSVAGTKETQYF TGCGCCAGCAGCTCTGTTGCAGGAACAAAGGAGACCCAGTACTTC
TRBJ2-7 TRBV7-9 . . CASSLALSERKTYEQYF TGTGCCAGCAGCTTAGCGCTCTCGGAGCGCAAAACCTACGAGCAGTACTTC
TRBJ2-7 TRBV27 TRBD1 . CASSLSGDRDIYEQYF TGTGCCAGCAGTTTATCCGGGGACAGAGACATCTACGAGCAGTACTTC
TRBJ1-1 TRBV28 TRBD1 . CASSDRESAFF TGTGCCAGCAGCGACAGGGAAAGTGCTTTCTTT
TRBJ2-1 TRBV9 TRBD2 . CASSSRLAGVNEQFF TGTGCCAGCAGCTCCCGACTGGCGGGGGTCAATGAGCAGTTCTTC
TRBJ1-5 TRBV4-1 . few CASSPSLGSNQPQHF TGCGCCAGCAGCCCCAGTCTTGGGAGCAATCAGCCCCAGCATTTT
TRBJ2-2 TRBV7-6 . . CASSLAQGLTGELFF TGTGCCAGCAGCTTAGCGCAGGGCCTCACCGGGGAGCTGTTTTTT